Listed below are T cell receptor beta chains from one sample, sequenced in a study of metastatic and nonmetastatic thyroid tumors. TCRdb reanalyzed the PCR reads via MiXCR. The sample includes about 92,000 clones, 15% of them seen just once. Material: blood. The receptor set was obtained from a female donor with papillary thyroid cancer or a benign thyroid nodule (not recorded which). Some clones in this sample may be carry-over from other donors' samples. Each CDR3 is given with its conserved first and last residue. D genes are given only for firm matches. The size field is filled for only some rows; it gives once, few, many or a size class.

size: many
J: TRBJ1-1
V: TRBV28
D: TRBD1
CDR3: CASEKPGQGAATEAFF
DNA: TGTGCCAGCGAAAAACCGGGACAGGGGGCTGCCACTGAAGCTTTCTTT

size: many
J: TRBJ2-1
V: TRBV11-3
D: TRBD2
CDR3: CASSLESTAGRANEQFF
DNA: TGTGCCAGCAGCTTAGAATCTACGGCAGGGAGGGCCAATGAGCAGTTCTTC

size: many
J: TRBJ2-7
V: TRBV28
D: TRBD2
CDR3: CAARGGSYEQYF
DNA: TGTGCCGCCCGGGGGGGCTCCTACGAGCAGTACTTC

size: few
J: TRBJ1-2
V: TRBV28
D: TRBD1
CDR3: CASSLGTGDYGYTF
DNA: TGTGCCAGCAGTTTAGGGACAGGGGACTATGGATACACATTC

size: many
J: TRBJ1-4
V: TRBV24-1
D: -
CDR3: CATSESTSVVEKLFF
DNA: TGTGCCACCAGTGAATCCACGAGTGTTGTCGAAAAACTGTTTTTT

size: many
J: TRBJ1-3
V: TRBV4-2
D: -
CDR3: CASSQEGDTIYF
DNA: TGTGCCAGCAGCCAAGAGGGAGACACCATATATTTT

size: few
J: TRBJ2-7
V: TRBV2
D: -
CDR3: CASTSRKYYEKYF
DNA: TGTGCCAGCACGTCCAGAAAGTACTACGAGAAGTACTTC

size: many
J: TRBJ2-7
V: TRBV18
D: TRBD1
CDR3: CASSPPRTGSSYEQYF
DNA: TGTGCCAGCTCACCACCTAGGACAGGGAGCTCCTACGAGCAGTACTTC

size: many
J: TRBJ2-7
V: TRBV24-1
D: -
CDR3: CATSDPGFGLYEQYF
DNA: TGTGCCACCAGTGATCCTGGGTTTGGCCTCTACGAGCAGTACTTC

size: -
J: TRBJ1-1
V: TRBV3-1
D: TRBD1
CDR3: CASSPHGTGGLNTEAFF
DNA: TGTGCCAGCAGCCCCCACGGGACAGGGGGGTTGAACACTGAAGCTTTCTTT

size: many
J: TRBJ1-5
V: TRBV12-3/TRBV12-4
D: TRBD1
CDR3: CASRPDRGYQPQHF
DNA: TGTGCCAGCAGACCTGACAGGGGGTATCAGCCCCAGCATTTT

size: many
J: TRBJ2-1
V: TRBV4-2
D: -
CDR3: CASSQRVWGKLTYNEQFF
DNA: TGTGCCAGCAGCCAACGGGTTTGGGGGAAGTTGACCTACAATGAGCAGTTCTTC

size: many
J: TRBJ1-5
V: TRBV6-1
D: -
CDR3: CASSPAGSSNQPQHF
DNA: TGTGCCAGCAGCCCGGCAGGGAGCAGCAATCAGCCCCAGCATTTT

size: many
J: TRBJ1-5
V: TRBV15
D: -
CDR3: CATSPLRDPTQSNQPQHF
DNA: TGTGCCACCAGCCCTTTGAGGGACCCGACTCAGAGCAATCAGCCCCAGCATTTT

size: many
J: TRBJ2-1
V: TRBV7-2
D: TRBD1
CDR3: CASLQGSVGEQFF
DNA: TGTGCCAGCTTACAGGGGTCGGTCGGTGAGCAGTTCTTC

size: many
J: TRBJ1-6
V: TRBV28
D: -
CDR3: CASSTGPTYNSPLHF
DNA: TGTGCCAGCAGCACGGGACCGACCTATAATTCACCCCTCCACTTT

size: many
J: TRBJ2-7
V: TRBV5-8
D: TRBD1
CDR3: CASSFRDRGREQYF
DNA: TGTGCCAGCAGCTTTCGGGACAGGGGTCGCGAGCAGTACTTC

size: -
J: TRBJ2-5
V: TRBV24-1
D: -
CDR3: CATSGGTGVHQETQYF
DNA: TGTGCCACCAGTGGGGGTACAGGTGTCCACCAAGAGACCCAGTACTTC